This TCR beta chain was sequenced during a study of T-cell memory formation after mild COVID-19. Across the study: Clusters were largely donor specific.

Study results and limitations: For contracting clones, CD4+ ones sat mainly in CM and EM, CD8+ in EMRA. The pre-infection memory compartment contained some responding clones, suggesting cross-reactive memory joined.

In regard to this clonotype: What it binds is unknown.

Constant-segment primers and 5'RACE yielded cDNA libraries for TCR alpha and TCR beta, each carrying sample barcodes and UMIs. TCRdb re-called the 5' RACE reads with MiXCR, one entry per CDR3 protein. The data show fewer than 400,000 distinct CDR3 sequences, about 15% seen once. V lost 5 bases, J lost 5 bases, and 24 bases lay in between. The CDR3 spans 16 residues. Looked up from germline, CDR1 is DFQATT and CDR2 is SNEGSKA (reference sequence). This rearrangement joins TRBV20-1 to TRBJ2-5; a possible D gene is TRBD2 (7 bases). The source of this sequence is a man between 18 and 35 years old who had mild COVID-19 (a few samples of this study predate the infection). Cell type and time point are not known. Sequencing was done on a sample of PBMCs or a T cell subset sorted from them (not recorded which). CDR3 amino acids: CSAVPPRGPTWETQYF. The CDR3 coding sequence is TGCAGTGCTGTCCCCCCGCGGGGGCCAACATGGGAGACCCAGTACTTC.